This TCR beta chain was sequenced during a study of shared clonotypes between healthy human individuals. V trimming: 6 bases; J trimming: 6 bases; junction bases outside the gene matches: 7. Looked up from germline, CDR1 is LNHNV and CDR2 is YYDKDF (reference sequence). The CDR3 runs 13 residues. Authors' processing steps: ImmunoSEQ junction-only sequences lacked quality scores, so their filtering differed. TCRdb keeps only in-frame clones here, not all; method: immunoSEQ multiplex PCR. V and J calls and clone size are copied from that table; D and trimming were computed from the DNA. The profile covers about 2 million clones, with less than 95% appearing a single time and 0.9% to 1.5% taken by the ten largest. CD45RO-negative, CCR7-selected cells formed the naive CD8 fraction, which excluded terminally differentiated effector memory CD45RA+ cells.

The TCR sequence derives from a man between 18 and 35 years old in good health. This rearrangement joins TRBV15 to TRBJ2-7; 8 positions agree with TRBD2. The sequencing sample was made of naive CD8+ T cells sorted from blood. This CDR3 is CATSTGGVTEQYF. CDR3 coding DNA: TGTGCCACCAGTACCGGGGGGGTCACCGAGCAGTACTTC.